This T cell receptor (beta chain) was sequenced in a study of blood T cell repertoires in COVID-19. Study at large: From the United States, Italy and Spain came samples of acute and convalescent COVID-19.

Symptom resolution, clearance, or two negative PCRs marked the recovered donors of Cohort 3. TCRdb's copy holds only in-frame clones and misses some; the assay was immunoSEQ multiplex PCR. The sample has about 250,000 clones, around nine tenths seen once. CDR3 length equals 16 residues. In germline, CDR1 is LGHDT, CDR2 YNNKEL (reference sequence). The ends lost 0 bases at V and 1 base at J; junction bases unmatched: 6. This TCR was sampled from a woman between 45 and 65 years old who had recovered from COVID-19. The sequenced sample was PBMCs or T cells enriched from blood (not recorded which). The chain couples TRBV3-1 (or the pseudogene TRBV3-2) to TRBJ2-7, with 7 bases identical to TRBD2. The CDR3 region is CASSQDPQRGSYEQYF. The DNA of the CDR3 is TGTGCCAGCAGCCAAGACCCGCAGCGGGGATCCTACGAGCAGTACTTC.